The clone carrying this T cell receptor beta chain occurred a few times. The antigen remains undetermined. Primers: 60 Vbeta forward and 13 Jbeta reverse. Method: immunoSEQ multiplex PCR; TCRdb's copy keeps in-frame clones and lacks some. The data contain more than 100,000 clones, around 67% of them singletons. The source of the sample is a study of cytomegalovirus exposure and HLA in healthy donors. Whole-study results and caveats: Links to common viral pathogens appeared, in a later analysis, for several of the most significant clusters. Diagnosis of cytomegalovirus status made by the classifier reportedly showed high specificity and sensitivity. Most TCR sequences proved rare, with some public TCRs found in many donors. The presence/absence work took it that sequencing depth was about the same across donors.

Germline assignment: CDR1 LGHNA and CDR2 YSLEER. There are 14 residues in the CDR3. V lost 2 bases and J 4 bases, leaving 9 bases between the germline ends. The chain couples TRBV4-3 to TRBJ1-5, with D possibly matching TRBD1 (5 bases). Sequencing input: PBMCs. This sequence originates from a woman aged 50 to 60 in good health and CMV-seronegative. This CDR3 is CASSQSKGNQPQHF. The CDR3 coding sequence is TGCGCCAGCAGCCAATCGAAGGGGAATCAGCCCCAGCATTTT.